This entry concerns a single TCR beta chain. The time point denotes: pretreatment peripheral blood. This entry belongs to a study of PD-L1 blockade in urothelial cancer. Study overall: Blood drawn 3 weeks (second dose) and 6 weeks after treatment start was analyzed.

Germline V gene sequence: CDR1 SGHAT, CDR2 FQNNGV. The CDR3 totals 15 residues. J gave up 9 bases and V 5 bases, and 7 bases lay outside the gene matches. Profiling relied on immunoSEQ multiplex PCR, and the TCRdb table lists in-frame clones only, not all of them. Here the sample spans around 100,000 clones, over 75% being singletons. This specimen was PBMCs, taken around atezolizumab (anti-PD-L1) treatment. The J gene is TRBJ2-1, the V gene TRBV11-2, with 13 bases fitting TRBD2. This TCR came from a man aged 60 to 75 with urothelial cancer. The CDR3 loop reads CASSILAGGPSEQFF. The DNA for the CDR3 is TGTGCCAGCAGCATACTAGCGGGGGGGCCGAGTGAGCAGTTCTTC.